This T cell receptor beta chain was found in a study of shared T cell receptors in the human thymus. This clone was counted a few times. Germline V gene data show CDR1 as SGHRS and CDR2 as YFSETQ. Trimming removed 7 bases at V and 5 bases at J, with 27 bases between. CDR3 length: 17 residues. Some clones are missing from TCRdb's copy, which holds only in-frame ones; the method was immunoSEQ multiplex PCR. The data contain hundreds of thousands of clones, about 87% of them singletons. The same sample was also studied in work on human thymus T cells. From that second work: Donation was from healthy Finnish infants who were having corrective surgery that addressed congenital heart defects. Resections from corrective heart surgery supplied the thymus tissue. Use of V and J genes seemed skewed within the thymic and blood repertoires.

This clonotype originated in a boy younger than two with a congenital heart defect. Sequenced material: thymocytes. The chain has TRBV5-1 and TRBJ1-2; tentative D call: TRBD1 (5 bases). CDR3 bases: TGCGCCAGCCCTCCGAGGACAAGTATACAACGAGAGTATGGCTACACCTTC. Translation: CASPPRTSIQREYGYTF.